This TCR beta chain was sequenced in a study of blood T cell repertoires in COVID-19. The junction had 11 bases not matched to a gene; V was cut back by 3 bases and J by 0 bases. The CDR3 length is 18 residues. CDR1 is SGDLS, CDR2 YYNGEE, per germline. Per the original data handling: Amplification with reference gene primers provided the estimates of nucleated cell counts. The method was immunoSEQ multiplex PCR; TCRdb's version includes in-frame clones alone and lacks a portion of them. From that table come the V and J calls and clone size; the DNA was used to work out D and trimming. The table lists around 100,000 clones, almost 90% of them singletons.

The specimen was peripheral blood. The J gene is TRBJ1-3, the V gene TRBV9, with 8 nucleotides matching TRBD1. The TCR was taken from a human donor in a cohort sampled during active COVID-19. Here the CDR3 reads CASSGGTGSFYSGNTIYF. CDR3 coding DNA: TGTGCCAGCAGCGGAGGGACAGGCTCCTTCTACTCTGGAAACACCATATATTTT.